This TCR beta chain was captured by sequencing in a study of shared clonotypes between healthy human individuals. The germline V gene has CDR1 MNHNS and CDR2 SASEGT. CDR3 length equals 13 residues. V trimming: 7 bases; J trimming: 5 bases; junction bases outside the gene matches: 7. Whole-study results and caveats: What naive subsets generally showed was a larger estimated richness than memory subsets showed.

The table came from immunoSEQ multiplex PCR; TCRdb's copy has only in-frame clones and leaves some out. The table shows around 2.1 million clones, with more than 85% occurring only once. About this clone itself: The antigen is unknown.

Naive CD8 cells comprised CD45RO-negative, CCR7-positively selected cells, excluding terminally differentiated effector memory CD45RA+ cells. The chain employs TRBV6-1 and TRBJ1-1, with 7 bases matching TRBD1. The sequence came from a man aged 18 to 29 in good health. Some clones in this sample may be carry-over from other donors' samples. Source material: naive CD8+ T cells from PBMCs. This CDR3 is CASIVRGGTEAFF. The CDR3 nucleotides are TGTGCCAGCATCGTCAGGGGGGGGACTGAAGCTTTCTTT.